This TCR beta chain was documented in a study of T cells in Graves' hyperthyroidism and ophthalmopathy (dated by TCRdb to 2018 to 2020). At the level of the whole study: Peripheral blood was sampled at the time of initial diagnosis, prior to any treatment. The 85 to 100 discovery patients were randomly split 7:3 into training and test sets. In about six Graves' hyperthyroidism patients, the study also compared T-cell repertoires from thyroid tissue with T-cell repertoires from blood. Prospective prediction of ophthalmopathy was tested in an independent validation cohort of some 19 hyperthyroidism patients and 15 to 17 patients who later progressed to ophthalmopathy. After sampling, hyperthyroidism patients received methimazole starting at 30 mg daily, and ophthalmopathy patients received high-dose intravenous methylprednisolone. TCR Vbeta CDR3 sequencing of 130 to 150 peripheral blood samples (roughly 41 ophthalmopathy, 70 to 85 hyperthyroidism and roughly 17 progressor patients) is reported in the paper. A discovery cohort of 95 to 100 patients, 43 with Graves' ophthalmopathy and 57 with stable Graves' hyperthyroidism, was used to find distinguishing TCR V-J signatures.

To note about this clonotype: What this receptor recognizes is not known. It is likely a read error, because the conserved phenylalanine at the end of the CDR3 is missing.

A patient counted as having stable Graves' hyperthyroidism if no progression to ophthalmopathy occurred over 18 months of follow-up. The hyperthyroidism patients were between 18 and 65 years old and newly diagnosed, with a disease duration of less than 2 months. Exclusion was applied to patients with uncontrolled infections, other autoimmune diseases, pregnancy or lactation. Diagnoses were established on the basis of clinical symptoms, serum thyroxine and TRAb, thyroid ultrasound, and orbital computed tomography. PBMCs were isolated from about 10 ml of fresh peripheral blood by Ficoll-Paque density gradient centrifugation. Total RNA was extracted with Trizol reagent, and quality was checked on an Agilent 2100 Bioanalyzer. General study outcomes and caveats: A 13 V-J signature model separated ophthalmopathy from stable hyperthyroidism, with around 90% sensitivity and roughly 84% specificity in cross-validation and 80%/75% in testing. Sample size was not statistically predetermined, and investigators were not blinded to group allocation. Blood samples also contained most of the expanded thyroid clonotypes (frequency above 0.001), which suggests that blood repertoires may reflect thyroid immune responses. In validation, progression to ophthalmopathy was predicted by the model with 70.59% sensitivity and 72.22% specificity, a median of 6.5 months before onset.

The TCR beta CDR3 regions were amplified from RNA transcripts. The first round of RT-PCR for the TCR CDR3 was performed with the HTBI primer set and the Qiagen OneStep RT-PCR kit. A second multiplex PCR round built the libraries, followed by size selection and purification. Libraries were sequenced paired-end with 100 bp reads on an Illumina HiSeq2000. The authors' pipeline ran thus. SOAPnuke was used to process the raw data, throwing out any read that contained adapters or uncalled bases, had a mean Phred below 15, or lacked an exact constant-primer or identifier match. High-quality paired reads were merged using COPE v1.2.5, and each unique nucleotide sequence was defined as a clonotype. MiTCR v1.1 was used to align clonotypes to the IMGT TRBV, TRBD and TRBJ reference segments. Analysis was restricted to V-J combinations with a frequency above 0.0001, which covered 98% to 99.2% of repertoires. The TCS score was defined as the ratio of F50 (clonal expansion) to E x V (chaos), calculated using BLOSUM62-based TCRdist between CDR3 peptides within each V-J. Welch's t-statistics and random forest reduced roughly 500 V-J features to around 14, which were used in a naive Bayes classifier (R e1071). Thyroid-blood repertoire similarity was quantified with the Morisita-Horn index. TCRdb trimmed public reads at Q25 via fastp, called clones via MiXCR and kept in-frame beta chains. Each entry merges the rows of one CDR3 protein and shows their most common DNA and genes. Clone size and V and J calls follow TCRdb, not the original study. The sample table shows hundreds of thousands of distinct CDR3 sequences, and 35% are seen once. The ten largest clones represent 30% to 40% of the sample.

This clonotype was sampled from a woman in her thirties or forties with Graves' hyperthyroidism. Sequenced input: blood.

The bases read TGTGCCAGCAGTTCGGAGGGATGGACAGGTGGCCTGCTAGGCTACACCCTC. Its protein product is CASSSEGWTGGLLGYTL. The chain employs TRBV6-5 and TRBJ1-2; TRBD1 agrees with 7 junctional bases. The CDR3 comprises 17 residues, both ends counted. CDR3 DNA only is kept here, 51 bases in frame from base 1. Per the germline V gene, MNHEY is the CDR1 and SVGAGI is the CDR2. At the junction V is shortened by 4 bases and J by 8 bases; bases outside the gene matches: 19.